The source of this T cell receptor (beta chain) is a study of blood T cell repertoires in COVID-19. The wider study: T cells, B-cell-depleted T cells, or PBMCs supplied cDNA or gDNA.

This table comes from immunoSEQ multiplex PCR, and its TCRdb copy is limited to in-frame clones, with some not included. The sample includes around 120,000 clones, around nine tenths seen only once; the top ten take less than 5%. Germline CDR1 reads SNHLY; CDR2 reads FYNNEI. The CDR3 consists of 17 residues. With V trimmed by 7 bases and J by 0 bases, 9 bases remained unmatched. This receptor was obtained from a man aged 55 to 70 with COVID-19, enrolled during active disease. This chain links TRBV2 with TRBJ2-3, with TRBD2 matching over 11 bases. The specimen was peripheral blood. The CDR3 nucleotides read TGTGCCAGCACTCCGGGACTAGCGGCCTCTAGCACAGATACGCAGTATTTT. Amino acids: CASTPGLAASSTDTQYF.